This T cell receptor beta chain comes out of a study of beta chain features in type 1 diabetes. Findings of the study overall: People with Type 1 diabetes carried modestly yet significantly shorter TCRB CDR3s in all four CD4+ subsets. When VDJ junctions were examined, type 1 diabetes patients showed fewer insertions and more deletions.

Since all of the isolated RNA was reverse transcribed, expressed TCRB transcripts were what got sequenced. Data came from immunoSEQ multiplex PCR; TCRdb stores just in-frame clones and leaves some out. The repertoire holds a few hundred thousand clones, with approximately 11% as singletons. In germline, CDR1 is SGHTA, CDR2 FQGNSA. The CDR3 sequence is 15 residues long. Losses at the gene ends were 5 bases for V and 7 bases for J; bases not matched to a gene: 3. As concerns this clone: Its target is not known.

This TCR came from a woman aged 30 to 39 in good health. This rearrangement joins TRBV7-2 to TRBJ2-1; 15 nucleotides align to TRBD2. Sequencing input: naive CD4+ T cells from blood. This chain's CDR3 is CASSLGLAGGNEQFF. For the CDR3, the DNA is TGTGCCAGCAGCCTCGGACTAGCGGGAGGGAATGAGCAGTTCTTC.